The 14 T cell receptor beta chains given below trace back to one sample, sequenced in a study of blood T cells in healthy people across ages. A sample-barcoded 5' primer and a J-beta primer mix were used in a second PCR of roughly 7 to 12 cycles. MiXCR was run by TCRdb on the 5' RACE reads, yielding one entry per CDR3 protein. The table records more than 650,000 distinct CDR3 sequences, 22% of them present only once. Specimen: blood. Receptor source: a man in his 70s in good health.

This clonotype was seen more than once but under ten times. J is TRBJ1-2 and V is TRBV20-1; D is undetermined. Trimming took off 3 bases at V and 8 bases at J, with 7 bases between the two ends. Germline-derived CDR1 and CDR2 are DFQATT and SNEGSKA (reference sequence). This CDR3 contains 10 residues. CDR3: CSARGRGYTF. The DNA of the CDR3 is TGCAGTGCTAGGGGGAGGGGCTACACCTTC.

The V gene is TRBV5-1, the J gene TRBJ2-7; maybe TRBD2 (6 bases). Germline-derived CDR1 and CDR2 are SGHRS and YFSETQ. V lost 4 bases and J 3 bases, leaving 14 bases between the germline ends. The CDR3 loop spans 14 amino acids. CDR3 in amino acids: CASSLRRDGYEQYF. CDR3 nucleotides: TGCGCCAGCAGCCTGAGGAGGGACGGCTACGAGCAGTACTTC.

V and J are TRBV6-6 and TRBJ2-7, with D possibly being TRBD2 (6 bases). This CDR3 is built from 15 residues. The V end lost 8 bases, the J end lost 0 bases, and 17 bases lay between the germline ends. Germline CDR1 reads MNHNY; CDR2 reads SVGAGI (reference sequence). The CDR3 spells CASGLRGSSSYEQYV. The CDR3, as DNA: TGTGCCAGCGGACTAAGGGGCTCGAGCTCCTACGAGCAGTACGTC.

This clonotype has more than one count but fewer than ten. The chain carries TRBV7-9 and TRBJ1-1, with no clear D. The CDR3 covers 12 residues. From germline, CDR1 is SEHNR and CDR2 FQNEAQ (reference sequence). Between the trimmed V and J ends, which lost 5 bases and 9 bases, there was a span of 13 bases. CDR3 coding DNA: TGTGCCAGCAGCCCTCCGTCGGGGAAAGCTTTCTTT. This codes for CASSPPSGKAFF.

This clonotype was seen a few times. V is TRBV12-3 or TRBV12-4 and J is TRBJ1-3; 10 bases agree with TRBD1. The J segment lost 7 bases and the V segment lost 5 bases, leaving 8 bases of the junction unmatched. The CDR3 covers 15 residues. The DNA of the CDR3 is TGTGCCAGCAGTACGGGACAGGGGTATTGGAACACCATATATTTT. Encoded protein: CASSTGQGYWNTIYF.

The chain recombines TRBV30 with TRBJ1-2, with D unclear. Germline values: CDR1 GTSNPN, CDR2 SVGIG (reference sequence). Deletions cut 4 bases from V and 7 bases from J, with 10 bases between. The CDR3 covers 11 residues. This chain's CDR3 is CAWKYSAGYTF. The CDR3 DNA is TGTGCCTGGAAATATAGTGCTGGCTACACCTTC.

This clonotype was detected only a few times. This rearrangement joins TRBV6-4 to TRBJ2-3, with 7 nucleotides matching TRBD2. V shed 7 bases, J shed 0 bases, and the junction held 7 bases outside the gene matches. The V gene's germline CDR1 is MRHNA and CDR2 SNTAGT. The CDR3 has 15 residues. CDR3 amino acids: CASTPRGLSTDTQYF. The CDR3 nucleotides are TGTGCCAGCACCCCGCGGGGACTAAGCACAGATACGCAGTATTTT.

The CDR3, as DNA: TGTGCCAGCAGTTATGGGACAGGGGGAAGCACAGATACGCAGTATTTT. Protein: CASSYGTGGSTDTQYF. V usage is TRBV6-6 and J usage is TRBJ2-3; TRBD1 matches 11 bases. Germline V gene sequence: CDR1 MNHNY, CDR2 SVGAGI (reference sequence). Trimming cost V 3 bases and J 0 bases; bases outside gene matches: 2. The CDR3 contains 16 residues.

The CDR3 DNA reads as TGTGCCAGCAGTTACTCGTTTGGGAGCAGGGGTGCGCTCATGAACACTGAAGCTTTCTTT. Residues: CASSYSFGSRGALMNTEAFF. The chain recombines TRBV6-2 or TRBV6-3 with TRBJ1-1; tentative D call: TRBD1 (6 bases). CDR1 is MNHEY and CDR2 is SVGEGT in the germline V gene. The V gene lost 0 bases and the J gene lost 0 bases, with 23 bases spanning the gap. CDR3 length equals 20 residues.

This clonotype was recorded a few times. The gene calls are TRBV27 and TRBJ2-3; D gene uncertain. V was clipped by 6 bases and J by 2 bases, with 21 bases between them. The CDR3 extends over 17 amino acids. The germline V gene encodes CDR1 MNHEY and CDR2 SMNVEV (reference sequence). The CDR3 is CASRPIRRTWDTDTQYF. DNA of the CDR3: TGTGCCAGCAGACCGATTCGACGGACGTGGGACACAGATACGCAGTATTTT.

The chain couples TRBV7-2 to TRBJ1-3; no reliable D call. Germline CDR1 SGHTA, CDR2 FQGNSA. The CDR3 has 12 amino acids. V dropped 5 bases and J dropped 9 bases, with 11 bases sitting between them. The CDR3 loop is CASSRDPATIYF. The DNA of the CDR3 is TGTGCCAGCAGCCGTGATCCCGCCACCATATATTTT.

This clonotype was counted a few times. As DNA, the CDR3 is TGTGCCAGCAGCCAGGGAAGGGCTCAAGAGACCCAGTACTTC. Protein sequence: CASSQGRAQETQYF. The gene calls are TRBV3-1 and TRBJ2-5, with D hard to call. CDR1 and CDR2 from the germline V gene are LGHDT and YNNKEL (reference sequence). The V gene lost 3 bases and the J gene lost 2 bases, with 10 bases spanning the gap. The CDR3 is 14 amino acids.

The chain has TRBV7-3 and TRBJ1-4, with TRBD1 as a possible D gene (5 bases). CDR3 length: 13 amino acids. Germline V gene sequence: CDR1 SGHTA, CDR2 FQGTGA. Trimming shortened V by 5 bases and J by 8 bases, and 12 bases separated the two germline ends. The CDR3 protein is CASSPQGLEKLFF. CDR3 nucleotides: TGTGCCAGCAGCCCGCAGGGTCTCGAAAAACTGTTTTTT.

The chain carries TRBV5-1 and TRBJ2-3, with 9 bases identical to TRBD2. CDR1 is SGHRS, CDR2 YFSETQ, per germline. V shed 1 base and J 5 bases; nucleotides not matched to a gene: 5. This CDR3 region has 15 residues. CDR3: CASSLLAGYGDTQYF. CDR3 nucleotides: TGCGCCAGCAGCTTGCTAGCGGGATACGGAGATACGCAGTATTTT. Full variable domain (outside the CDR3, taken from reference TRBV5-1 and TRBJ2-3): KAGVTQTPRYLIKTRGQQVTLSCSPISGHRSVSWYQQTPGQGLQFLFEYFSETQRNKGNFPGRFSGRQFSNSRSEMNVSTLELGDSALYLCASSLLAGYGDTQYFGPGTRLTVL.